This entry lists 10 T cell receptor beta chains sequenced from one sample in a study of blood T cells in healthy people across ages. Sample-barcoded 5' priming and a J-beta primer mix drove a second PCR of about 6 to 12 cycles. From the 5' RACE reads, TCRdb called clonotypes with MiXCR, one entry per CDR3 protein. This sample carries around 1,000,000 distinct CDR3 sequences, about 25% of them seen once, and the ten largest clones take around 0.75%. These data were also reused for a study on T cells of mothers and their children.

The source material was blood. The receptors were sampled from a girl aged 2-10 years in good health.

CDR3 amino acids: CASSSPGDRGSNEQFF. The DNA of the CDR3 is TGTGCCAGCAGTTCCCCTGGGGACAGGGGGTCCAATGAGCAGTTCTTC. This chain uses TRBV7-2 with TRBJ2-1, with TRBD1 matching over 11 bases. The CDR3 loop spans 16 amino acids. The germline V gene encodes CDR1 SGHTA and CDR2 FQGNSA. The V and J ends lost 6 bases and 6 bases, in that order; junction bases with no gene match: 10.

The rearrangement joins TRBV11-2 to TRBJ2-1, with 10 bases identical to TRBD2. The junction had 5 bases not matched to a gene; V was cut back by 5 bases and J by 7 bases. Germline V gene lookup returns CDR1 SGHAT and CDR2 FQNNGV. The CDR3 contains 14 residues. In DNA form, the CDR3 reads TGTGCCAGCAGCCCTAGCGGGGGAGTTAATGAGCAGTTCTTC. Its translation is CASSPSGGVNEQFF.

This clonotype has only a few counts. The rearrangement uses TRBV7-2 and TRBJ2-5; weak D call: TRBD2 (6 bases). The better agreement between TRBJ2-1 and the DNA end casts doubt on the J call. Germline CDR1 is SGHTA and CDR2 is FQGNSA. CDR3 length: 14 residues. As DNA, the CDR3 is TGTGCCAGCAGCTTGGCGGGACTTTCCGATGAGCAGTTCTTC. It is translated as CASSLAGLSDEQFF.

CDR3 DNA: TGTGCCACCGGACGGGAAGCGAAGGCTTTCTTT. Translated, it gives CATGREAKAFF. This chain joins TRBV6-5 and TRBJ1-1; D call uncertain. CDR1 and CDR2 (germline): MNHEY, SVGAGI. V shed 10 bases and J shed 11 bases, with 17 bases lying between them. The CDR3 length is 11 residues.

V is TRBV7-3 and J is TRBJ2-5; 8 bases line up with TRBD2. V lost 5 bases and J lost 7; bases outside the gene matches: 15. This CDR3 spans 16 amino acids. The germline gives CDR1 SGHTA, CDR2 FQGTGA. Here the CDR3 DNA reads TGTGCCAGCAGCCCCGGGGGGCTAGCGGGTCCCCGGACCCAGTACTTC. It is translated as CASSPGGLAGPRTQYF.

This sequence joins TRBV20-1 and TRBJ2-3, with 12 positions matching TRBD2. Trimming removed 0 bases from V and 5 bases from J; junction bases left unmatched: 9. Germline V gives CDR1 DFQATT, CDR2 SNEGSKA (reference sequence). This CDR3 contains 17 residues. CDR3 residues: CSARDSSSGGVGDTQYF. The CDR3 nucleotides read TGCAGTGCTAGAGATTCGTCTAGCGGGGGGGTGGGAGATACGCAGTATTTT.

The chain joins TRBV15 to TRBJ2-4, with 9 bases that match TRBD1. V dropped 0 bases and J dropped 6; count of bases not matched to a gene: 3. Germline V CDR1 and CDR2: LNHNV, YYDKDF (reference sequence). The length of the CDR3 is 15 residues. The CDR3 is CATSRDRDRANIQYF. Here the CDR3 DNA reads TGTGCCACCAGCAGAGACCGGGACAGGGCAAACATTCAGTACTTC.

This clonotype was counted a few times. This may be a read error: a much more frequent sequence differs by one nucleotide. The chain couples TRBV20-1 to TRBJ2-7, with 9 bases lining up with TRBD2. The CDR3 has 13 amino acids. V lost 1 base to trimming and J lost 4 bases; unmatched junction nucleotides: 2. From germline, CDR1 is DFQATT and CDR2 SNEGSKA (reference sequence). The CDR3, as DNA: TGCAGTGCTAGAGGACTAGCGGTGTACGAGCAGTACTTC. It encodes CSARGLAVYEQYF.

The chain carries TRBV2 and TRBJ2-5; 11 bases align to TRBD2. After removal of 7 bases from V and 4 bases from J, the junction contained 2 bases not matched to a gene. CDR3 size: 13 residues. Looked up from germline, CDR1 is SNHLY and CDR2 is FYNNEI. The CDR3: CASIGLAGETQYF. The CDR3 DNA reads TGTGCCAGCATCGGACTAGCGGGAGAGACCCAGTACTTC.

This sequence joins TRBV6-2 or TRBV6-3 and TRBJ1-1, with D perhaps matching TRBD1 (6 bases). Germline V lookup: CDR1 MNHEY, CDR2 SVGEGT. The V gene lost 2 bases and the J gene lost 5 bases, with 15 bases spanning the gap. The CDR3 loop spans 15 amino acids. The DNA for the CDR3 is TGTGCCAGCAGTTACGGGACAAGACTCGGTACTGAAGCTTTCTTT. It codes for CASSYGTRLGTEAFF.